The 21 T cell receptor beta chains below come from one sample, sequenced in a study of beta chain features in type 1 diabetes. Findings and caveats of the study: In all four CD4+ subsets, TCRB CDR3 length was significantly, moderately reduced in type 1 diabetes.

No antigens are known for them. The authors reverse transcribed all of the isolated RNA, so sequencing captured expressed TCRB transcripts. The repertoire was sequenced with immunoSEQ multiplex PCR; TCRdb's copy has only in-frame clones and lacks some. The table records over 650,000 clones, more than 13% of them present only once. The sample consisted of naive CD4+ T cells from blood. All receptors derive from a man aged 18 to 30 with type 1 diabetes.

As DNA, the CDR3 is TGTGCCAGTTTTCGGGGGGTATTGATGAACACTGAAGCTTTCTTT. The encoded protein is CASFRGVLMNTEAFF. The chain joins TRBV2 to TRBJ1-1; weak D call: TRBD1 (5 bases). CDR3 length: 15 residues. Trimming left V 9 bases short and J 0 bases short, with 17 bases between. Germline V lookup: CDR1 SNHLY, CDR2 FYNNEI.

In this sample, this clone turned up a few times. CDR3 sequence (DNA): TGTGCCAGCAGTACCGGACAGTTTGTTGGGACCCAGTACTTC. This translates into CASSTGQFVGTQYF. The chain carries TRBV6-5 and TRBJ2-5, with D possibly matching TRBD1 (6 bases). Per germline, CDR1 MNHEY and CDR2 SVGAGI. Trimming shortened V by 5 bases and J by 7 bases, and 17 bases separated the two germline ends. The CDR3 covers 14 residues.

This clone turned up a few times. The J gene is TRBJ1-1, the V gene TRBV30; D is possibly TRBD1 (5 bases). The CDR3 extends over 12 amino acids. V shed 4 bases and J shed 6 bases, with 12 bases lying between them. Germline V gives CDR1 GTSNPN, CDR2 SVGIG (reference sequence). The CDR3 nucleotides read TGTGCCTGGACCCCTTGGGACCCTGAAGCTTTCTTT. Amino acid sequence: CAWTPWDPEAFF.

Turning to this clone: Distinct nucleotide sequences in the sample also encode this CDR3. The rearrangement uses TRBV7-2 and TRBJ2-1; 7 bases line up with TRBD2. This CDR3 has 15 amino acids. Germline values: CDR1 SGHTA, CDR2 FQGNSA. With 0 bases clipped from V and 1 base from J, the junction kept 0 bases outside the gene matches. Written as DNA, the CDR3 is TGTGCCAGCAGCTTAGCGCGGGGGTCCTACAATGAGCAGTTCTTC. It encodes CASSLARGSYNEQFF. The full variable domain, in which reference TRBV7-2 and TRBJ2-1 provide the parts outside the CDR3, is GAGVSQSPSNKVTEKGKDVELRCDPISGHTALYWYRQSLGQGLEFLIYFQGNSAPDKSGLPSDRFSAERTGGSVSTLTIQRTQQEDSAVYLCASSLARGSYNEQFFGPGTRLTVL.

J is TRBJ2-5 and V is TRBV19, with D possibly matching TRBD2 (6 bases). Trimming removed 6 bases at V and 3 bases at J, with 11 bases between. Germline V lookup: CDR1 LNHDA, CDR2 SQIVND (reference sequence). CDR3 length equals 13 residues. The CDR3 reads CASSLGLKETQYF. In DNA form, the CDR3 reads TGTGCCAGTAGCTTGGGACTCAAAGAGACCCAGTACTTC.

With regard to this clone: The same CDR3 can be traced to other DNA sequences in this sample. The chain links TRBV30 to TRBJ2-7, with D unresolved. CDR1 and CDR2 (germline): GTSNPN, SVGIG (reference sequence). This CDR3 comprises 11 residues. V lost 2 bases and J lost 3, with 5 bases in between. The CDR3 protein is CAWSRFYEQYF. CDR3 DNA: TGTGCCTGGAGTCGATTCTACGAGCAGTACTTC. The entire variable domain, with the rest obtained from reference TRBV30 and TRBJ2-7, is as follows: SQTIHQWPATLVQPVGSPLSLECTVEGTSNPNLYWYRQAAGRGLQLLFYSVGIGQISSEVPQNLSASRPQDRQFILSSKKLLLSDSGFYLCAWSRFYEQYFGPGTRLTVT.

This clone appeared a few times. This chain connects TRBV5-1 to TRBJ1-1; D call uncertain. Trimming stripped 6 bases from V and 3 bases from J, with 6 bases between. This CDR3 comprises 11 residues. Germline V CDR1 and CDR2: SGHRS, YFSETQ. The CDR3: CASKGYTEAFF. The CDR3 DNA reads as TGCGCCAGCAAGGGATACACTGAAGCTTTCTTT. The full variable domain, completed using reference TRBV5-1 and TRBJ1-1, is KAGVTQTPRYLIKTRGQQVTLSCSPISGHRSVSWYQQTPGQGLQFLFEYFSETQRNKGNFPGRFSGRQFSNSRSEMNVSTLELGDSALYLCASKGYTEAFFGQGTRLTVV.

The CDR3 loop reads CASSLVQQGSGYTF. The CDR3 region has the DNA TGTGCCAGCAGCTTAGTACAACAGGGGTCAGGCTACACCTTC. The genes are TRBV7-2 and TRBJ1-2; the match to TRBD1 covers 7 bases. CDR3 length equals 14 residues. Germline-derived CDR1 and CDR2 are SGHTA and FQGNSA. The V segment lost 1 base and the J segment 8 bases; nucleotides outside the gene matches: 7. The variable domain in full, with the rest retrieved from reference TRBV7-2 and TRBJ1-2, is GAGVSQSPSNKVTEKGKDVELRCDPISGHTALYWYRQSLGQGLEFLIYFQGNSAPDKSGLPSDRFSAERTGGSVSTLTIQRTQQEDSAVYLCASSLVQQGSGYTFGSGTRLTVV.

V gene TRBV5-1 combines with J gene TRBJ2-5; tentative D call: TRBD1 (6 bases). The germline V gene encodes CDR1 SGHRS and CDR2 YFSETQ. There are 16 residues in the CDR3. Trimming cost V 0 bases and J 5 bases, with 17 bases left between them. The CDR3 sequence is CASSLGPVGHSETQYF. The CDR3, as DNA: TGCGCCAGCAGCTTGGGTCCGGTGGGACATAGCGAGACCCAGTACTTC.

This clone was seen a handful of times. This rearrangement joins TRBV7-3 to TRBJ1-1; D not certain. Germline V lookup: CDR1 SGHTA, CDR2 FQGTGA. V dropped 5 bases and J dropped 8 bases, with 6 bases sitting between them. This CDR3 is 10 amino acids long. The CDR3 region is CASSGEEAFF. Written as DNA, the CDR3 is TGTGCCAGCAGCGGGGAAGAAGCTTTCTTT.

This rearrangement joins TRBV5-1 to TRBJ2-2, with a tentative D call TRBD1 (6 bases). V dropped 7 bases and J dropped 6 bases, with 13 bases sitting between them. Germline V CDR1 and CDR2: SGHRS, YFSETQ. CDR3 length equals 13 residues. The CDR3 bases are TGCGCCAGCGGCGGACAGACTGCCGGGGAGCTGTTTTTT. Its protein product is CASGGQTAGELFF.

Only a few counts were recorded for this clone. The chain has TRBV27 and TRBJ1-6, with D uncertain. Germline V gene lookup returns CDR1 MNHEY and CDR2 SMNVEV (reference sequence). Trimming removed 6 bases from V and 4 bases from J, with 4 bases in between. CDR3 length: 12 amino acids. The CDR3 sequence is CASREYNSPLHF. The CDR3 region has the DNA TGTGCCAGCAGGGAATATAATTCACCCCTCCACTTT.

J is TRBJ2-1 and V is TRBV25-1; D unclear. Deletions cut 4 bases from V and 0 bases from J, with 19 bases between. The CDR3 is made up of 18 amino acids. Per the germline V gene, CDR1 is MGHDK and CDR2 is SYGVNS. CDR3 DNA sequence: TGTGCCAGCAGTGCCCTAACGGGCAGGTTGAGCTCCTACAATGAGCAGTTCTTC. Its protein is CASSALTGRLSSYNEQFF.

This sequence joins TRBV5-1 and TRBJ1-1; D unresolved. In germline, CDR1 is SGHRS, CDR2 YFSETQ. V lost 0 bases, J lost 7 bases, and 10 bases lay in between. The CDR3 consists of 13 residues. This CDR3 is CASSLGPDLEAFF. As DNA, the CDR3 is TGCGCCAGCAGCTTGGGCCCCGACCTTGAAGCTTTCTTT.

This clone was detected a few times. V and J are TRBV10-3 and TRBJ2-3; D is possibly TRBD1 or TRBD2 (7 bases each). The germline V gene has CDR1 ENHRY and CDR2 SYGVKD. The length of the CDR3 is 14 residues. V was shortened by 10 bases and J by 4 bases, with 18 bases between the two germline ends. CDR3 sequence: CATRIQGGPDTQYF. The CDR3 DNA follows: TGTGCCACCAGAATCCAGGGGGGGCCAGATACGCAGTATTTT.

The chain employs TRBV6-5 and TRBJ2-5, with unresolved D. V was pared by 7 bases and J by 1 base, with 10 bases between. CDR3 size: 13 residues. The V gene's germline CDR1 is MNHEY and CDR2 SVGAGI. CDR3 in amino acids: CASTLAGQETQYF. CDR3 in DNA: TGTGCCAGCACCCTCGCAGGCCAAGAGACCCAGTACTTC.

The table lists this clone with a few counts. The V call is TRBV28, the J call TRBJ2-1; tentatively, D is TRBD2 (5 bases). V lost 2 bases and J lost 8, with 13 bases in between. The germline gives CDR1 MDHEN, CDR2 SYDVKM. The CDR3 spans 14 residues. The chain's CDR3 is CASSLPNQRDEQFF. The CDR3 DNA follows: TGTGCCAGCAGTTTACCTAACCAGAGGGATGAGCAGTTCTTC.

This clone has only a few counts. The chain links TRBV28 to TRBJ2-3; 9 bases match TRBD1. CDR3 length equals 16 residues. V dropped 3 bases and J dropped 5; count of bases not matched to a gene: 9. Germline V gene sequence: CDR1 MDHEN, CDR2 SYDVKM. The CDR3 spells CASSFLGQGFRDTQYF. The CDR3 bases are TGTGCCAGCAGTTTTTTGGGACAGGGATTCAGAGATACGCAGTATTTT.

The chain uses TRBV4-3 and TRBJ2-3; perhaps TRBD1 as D (5 bases). This CDR3 has 14 amino acids. Germline lookup yields CDR1 LGHNA and CDR2 YSLEER. Trimming removed 4 bases at V and 2 bases at J, with 10 bases between. CDR3 protein: CASSLGQDTDTQYF. As DNA, the CDR3 is TGCGCCAGCAGCCTTGGACAAGACACAGATACGCAGTATTTT.

The DNA of the CDR3 is TGCGCCAGCAGCCAAGGTAACAGGGCGGACACCGGGGAGCTGTTTTTT. This codes for CASSQGNRADTGELFF. The rearrangement joins TRBV4-1 to TRBJ2-2, with D perhaps matching TRBD1 (6 bases). Trimming cost V 1 base and J 3 bases, with 12 bases left between them. The CDR3 has 16 residues. Germline V CDR1 and CDR2: MGHRA, YSYEKL.

DNA for the CDR3: TGTGCCAGCAGCTTAGCAGGGTACACCGGGGAGCTGTTTTTT. This gives the protein CASSLAGYTGELFF. This chain connects TRBV7-9 to TRBJ2-2; D is unclear. V lost 0 bases to trimming and J lost 3 bases, with 5 bases between them. The V gene's germline CDR1 is SEHNR and CDR2 FQNEAQ (reference sequence). This CDR3 is 14 amino acids long.